This entry features one T cell receptor (beta chain) sequence. The antigen remains undetermined. Assay used: immunoSEQ multiplex PCR; TCRdb lists only in-frame clones, some missing. The data contain about 58,000 clones, approximately 90% of them singletons. The data originate from a study of PD-1 blockade in classical Hodgkin lymphoma. Study findings and constraints: The study reported lower baseline TCR diversity in newly diagnosed patients than in healthy donors.

With no exception, relapse followed autologous stem cell transplantation in all patients, and brentuximab vedotin exposure varied. Complete response, partial response or progressive disease was each patient's best response. Germline assignment: CDR1 LNHDA and CDR2 SQIVND (reference sequence). CDR3 length: 14 amino acids. Trimming took off 2 bases at V and 3 bases at J, with 8 bases between the two ends. Sequencing used peripheral blood mononuclear cells (PBMCs), obtained before the second cycle of nivolumab. The V call is TRBV19, the J call TRBJ1-5; D is ambiguous. This clonotype originated in a human donor with classical Hodgkin lymphoma. The CDR3 protein is CASSIMQVNQPQHF. The CDR3 nucleotides read TGTGCCAGTAGTATAATGCAGGTCAATCAGCCCCAGCATTTT.